What follows describes a single T cell receptor beta chain. This clonotype has ten or more counts. Its antigen target is currently unknown. There are no base qualities to consult, and no much larger clone falls within one base. Library method: 5' RACE. The instrument given in TCRdb is NextSeq 500. In the TCR library protocol, unique molecular identifiers were attached to individual cDNA molecules to correct for PCR bias and sequencing error. Sequencing covered both TCR alpha and beta chains, and within each sample the abundances of alpha and beta sequences were tightly co-correlated. In the paper's pipeline: Decombinator V4 was used to annotate the V gene, J gene and CDR3 of the TCR sequences. TCRs were defined as expanded if a significant change between any two time points was detected under a Poisson model with p below 0.0001. TCR abundances were normalised to the total number of TCRs sequenced per sample and were expressed as counts per million. VDJdb, accessed 1 November 2021, was searched for CMV, EBV and SARS-CoV-2 annotated TCRs, excluding TCRs annotated for multiple antigens. The public reads were reprocessed in TCRdb via fastp at Q25 and MiXCR, keeping in-frame beta chains. Duplicate CDR3 protein sequences are folded into a single record with the most common DNA and genes. None of the V and J calls come from the authors' own analysis; TCRdb made them. The sample includes tens of thousands of distinct CDR3 sequences, with approximately 5.8% observed a single time. The top ten hold 6% to 9% of the sample.

The data were obtained in a study of early T cells in non-severe SARS-CoV-2 infection (TCRdb year 2021). Regarding the complete study: Bulk RNA from unsorted whole blood was used for TCR sequencing, so alpha and beta chains could not be paired.

The study was a case-control design nested within a healthcare worker cohort in London, UK, with weekly nasopharyngeal swab PCR tests and blood sampling. Healthcare workers were enrolled in the week of the UK lockdown, from 23 to 31 March 2020, and were followed every week for up to about 15 weeks. Results and caveats for the whole study, not just this receptor: VDJdb matching was skewed toward anti-spike CD8 responses and likely underestimated virus-specific expansions, missing private and CD4 specificities.

This sequence was found in an adult who was a healthcare worker with PCR-confirmed SARS-CoV-2 infection or an uninfected control (not recorded which). Sequencing used whole blood.

CDR3 sequence: CSAYGVTDTQYF. The nucleotide sequence reads as follows: TGCAGCGCCTATGGGGTCACAGATACGCAGTATTTT. The sequence links TRBV20-1 to TRBJ2-3; the D gene identity is not certain. CDR1 is given as DFQATT and CDR2 as SNEGSKA, both from the germline V gene (reference sequence). The cysteine opens and the phenylalanine closes a CDR3 of 12 amino acids. Kept here is only the CDR3 DNA, which spans 36 bases and is read in frame from base 1.